The 28 T cell receptor beta chains below all came from one sample that was sequenced in a study of T-cell memory formation after mild COVID-19. TCRdb redid the calling of the 5' RACE reads with MiXCR, one entry per CDR3 protein. In the table there are about 140,000 distinct CDR3 sequences, around 15% of which are singletons. Sequenced material: PBMCs or a T cell subset sorted from them (not recorded which). The source is an adult woman who had mild COVID-19 (a few samples of this study predate the infection). Cell type and time point are not known.

By share, this clonotype counts as medium-sized. The chain recombines TRBV24-1 with TRBJ2-1, with D perhaps TRBD1 (5 bases). The CDR3 totals 15 residues. Germline lookup yields CDR1 KGHDR and CDR2 SFDVKD. Trimming removed 0 bases from V and 9 bases from J, with 14 bases in between. The CDR3 loop reads CATSDLAGIGSEQFF. DNA of the CDR3: TGTGCCACCAGTGATTTGGCAGGGATCGGTAGTGAGCAGTTCTTC.

This clonotype turned up a few times. The V gene is TRBV12-3 or TRBV12-4, the J gene TRBJ1-5; D might be TRBD1 (6 bases). The ends were cut back, 5 bases at V and 0 bases at J, with 20 bases in the middle. This CDR3 is built from 18 residues. CDR3: CASSPPSGDLYSNQPQHF. DNA for the CDR3: TGTGCCAGCAGTCCTCCCTCAGGGGACCTTTATAGCAATCAGCCCCAGCATTTT.

The chain joins TRBV12-3 or TRBV12-4 to TRBJ2-1; D call uncertain. Trimming removed 6 bases at V and 9 bases at J, with 9 bases between. The CDR3 sequence is 11 residues long. The CDR3 DNA follows: TGTGCCAGCAGCCCCTGGGGTGAGCAGTTCTTC. Protein sequence: CASSPWGEQFF.

The gene calls are TRBV20-1 and TRBJ2-1, with 9 nucleotides matching TRBD2. Looked up from germline, CDR1 is DFQATT and CDR2 is SNEGSKA (reference sequence). V was clipped by 5 bases and J by 8 bases; unmatched bases: 4. There are 12 residues in the CDR3. The CDR3 region is CSAGTSFDEQFF. In DNA form, the CDR3 reads TGCAGTGCTGGGACTAGCTTTGATGAGCAGTTCTTC.

The chain recombines TRBV27 with TRBJ2-7; D remains unclear. The V gene's germline CDR1 is MNHEY and CDR2 SMNVEV (reference sequence). The CDR3 totals 12 residues. V lost 10 bases and J 0 bases, leaving 10 bases between the germline ends. The CDR3 here is CATGPPSYEQYF. The CDR3 region has the DNA TGTGCCACCGGACCCCCCTCCTACGAGCAGTACTTC.

This clonotype was observed a few times. Here the CDR3 reads CASSVTGGKHF. The CDR3 nucleotides are TGTGCCAGTAGTGTCACAGGGGGCAAGCATTTT. V is TRBV19 and J is TRBJ1-5, with 9 positions matching TRBD1. Germline CDR1 is LNHDA and CDR2 is SQIVND (reference sequence). Trimming removed 5 bases from V and 14 bases from J; junction bases left unmatched: 4. CDR3 length: 11 amino acids.

The V call is TRBV6-6, the J call TRBJ1-5; perhaps TRBD1 as D (5 bases). With 2 bases removed from V and 0 bases from J, the gap between germline ends came to 5 bases. This CDR3 comprises 14 residues. Germline assignment: CDR1 MNHNY and CDR2 SVGAGI (reference sequence). The CDR3 sequence: CASSYGASNQPQHF. The CDR3 DNA sequence: TGTGCCAGCAGTTACGGGGCTAGCAATCAGCCCCAGCATTTT.

In its sample, this clonotype was seen a few times. The J gene is TRBJ2-7, the V gene TRBV6-6; 10 bases fit TRBD2. The V gene end was trimmed by 11 bases and the J gene end by 2 bases; junction bases not matched to a gene: 12. CDR1 and CDR2 from the germline V gene are MNHNY and SVGAGI (reference sequence). The CDR3 covers 15 residues. Here the CDR3 reads CASSKGTSEAYEQYF. Written as DNA, the CDR3 is TGTGCCTCCTCAAAAGGGACTAGCGAGGCCTACGAGCAGTACTTC.

The CDR3 DNA reads TGTGCCAGCAGCAACGACAGGGCGAATTCACCCCTCCACTTT. This translates into CASSNDRANSPLHF. The genes are TRBV12-3 or TRBV12-4 and TRBJ1-6; 7 nucleotides align to TRBD1. Germline trimming cut 6 bases from V and 7 bases from J; bases unmatched to any gene: 6. The CDR3 is 14 amino acids.

V is TRBV3-1 and J is TRBJ2-1, with unresolved D. The germline CDR1 and CDR2 sequences are LGHDT and YNNKEL (reference sequence). The CDR3 is 12 residues long. V lost 4 bases and J 7 bases, leaving 8 bases between the germline ends. CDR3 amino acids: CASSRPANEQFF. As DNA, the CDR3 is TGTGCCAGCAGCCGCCCGGCAAATGAGCAGTTCTTC.

This clonotype was counted a single time. The genes are TRBV12-3 or TRBV12-4 and TRBJ2-7; D call uncertain. The germline V and J ends were trimmed by 6 bases and 0 bases, with 18 bases remaining between them. The CDR3 runs 16 residues. CDR3 loop: CASSPISLQSSYEQYF. The CDR3, as DNA: TGTGCCAGCAGCCCCATCTCCCTTCAAAGCTCCTACGAGCAGTACTTC.

This clonotype has more than one count but fewer than ten. The chain joins TRBV12-3 or TRBV12-4 to TRBJ1-1; the D is unclear. The CDR3 has 14 amino acids. V shed 3 bases and J shed 5 bases, with 13 bases lying between them. In nucleotides, the CDR3 is TGTGCCAGCAGTTTTGACAATCGTAGGACTGAAGCTTTCTTT. Translating it yields CASSFDNRRTEAFF.

The chain links TRBV25-1 to TRBJ2-7; D gene unclear. The V end lost 4 bases, the J end lost 5 bases, and 6 bases lay between the germline ends. From germline, CDR1 is MGHDK and CDR2 SYGVNS. The CDR3 consists of 11 residues. Here the CDR3 DNA reads TGTGCCAGCAGTGCCCTCCACGAGCAGTACTTC. It is translated as CASSALHEQYF.

This clonotype was counted between two and nine times. The rearrangement joins TRBV24-1 to TRBJ2-1; D gene uncertain. The length of the CDR3 is 13 residues. Deletions cut 3 bases from V and 6 bases from J, with 8 bases between. Germline-derived CDR1 and CDR2 are KGHDR and SFDVKD. The CDR3 reads CATSDLTLNEQFF. In DNA form, the CDR3 reads TGTGCCACCAGTGATCTCACCCTCAATGAGCAGTTCTTC.

This clonotype was recorded a few times. The gene calls are TRBV20-1 and TRBJ2-2, with D maybe TRBD1 (5 bases). The germline gives CDR1 DFQATT, CDR2 SNEGSKA (reference sequence). The V gene lost 0 bases and the J gene lost 0 bases, with 26 bases spanning the gap. The CDR3 has 21 residues. Here the CDR3 DNA reads TGCAGTGCTAGAGATCTAGGGATATTACAGGCTGGGGTAACGAACACCGGGGAGCTGTTTTTT. Translating gives CSARDLGILQAGVTNTGELFF.

The CDR3 loop is CASSPGTSGGTGELFF. The CDR3 DNA reads as TGTGCCAGCAGCCCTGGGACTAGCGGGGGGACCGGGGAGCTGTTTTTT. The chain uses TRBV3-1 and TRBJ2-2; 15 bases map to TRBD2. This CDR3 comprises 16 residues. The germline V gene encodes CDR1 LGHDT and CDR2 YNNKEL (reference sequence). V dropped 4 bases and J dropped 5; count of bases not matched to a gene: 2. Using reference TRBV3-1 and TRBJ2-2 for the parts outside the CDR3, the full variable domain is DTAVSQTPKYLVTQMGNDKSIKCEQNLGHDTMYWYKQDSKKFLKIMFSYNNKELIINETVPNRFSPKSPDKAHLNLHINSLELGDSAVYFCASSPGTSGGTGELFFGEGSRLTVL.

This clonotype came up a few times. V gene TRBV11-2 combines with J gene TRBJ1-1; D gene uncertain. This CDR3 comprises 15 residues. The V gene lost 1 base and the J gene lost 7 bases, with 16 bases spanning the gap. Germline-derived CDR1 and CDR2 are SGHAT and FQNNGV. The CDR3 bases are TGTGCCAGCAGCTTAGTCTCTCGCCCTGAGGGTGAAGCTTTCTTT. Residues: CASSLVSRPEGEAFF.

This clonotype was observed at least ten times. The V gene is TRBV6-5, the J gene TRBJ1-2, with D perhaps TRBD1 (6 bases). Germline-derived CDR1 and CDR2 are MNHEY and SVGAGI. Trimming removed 0 bases at V and 7 bases at J, with 15 bases between. The CDR3 runs 15 residues. Here the CDR3 reads CASSYSEQGSPGYTF. DNA of the CDR3: TGTGCCAGCAGTTACTCTGAACAGGGAAGCCCTGGCTACACCTTC.

J is TRBJ1-4 and V is TRBV7-6, with 8 bases fitting TRBD1. With 5 bases clipped from V and 6 bases from J, the junction kept 5 bases outside the gene matches. The CDR3 runs to 14 residues. Germline CDR1 and CDR2: SGHVS and FNYEAQ. The CDR3 protein is CASSPDRADEKLFF. CDR3 nucleotides: TGTGCCAGCAGCCCGGACAGGGCCGATGAAAAACTGTTTTTT.

This chain joins TRBV19 and TRBJ2-2, with D hard to call. V lost 3 bases and J lost 9, with 11 bases in between. The V gene's germline CDR1 is LNHDA and CDR2 SQIVND (reference sequence). The CDR3 is 13 amino acids. CDR3 protein: CASSIGHIRELFF. The DNA for the CDR3 is TGTGCCAGTAGTATTGGGCATATTAGGGAGCTGTTTTTT.

This clonotype showed up just a few times. The chain couples TRBV7-9 to TRBJ2-1; TRBD1 matches 7 bases. V dropped 5 bases and J dropped 0; count of bases not matched to a gene: 4. The V gene's germline CDR1 is SEHNR and CDR2 FQNEAQ (reference sequence). This CDR3 is built from 15 residues. CDR3 protein: CASSEGQSSYNEQFF. Here the CDR3 DNA reads TGTGCCAGCAGCGAGGGACAGAGCTCCTACAATGAGCAGTTCTTC.

This chain joins TRBV5-4 and TRBJ2-7, with a tentative D call TRBD1 (6 bases). V gave up 2 bases and J gave up 1 base, with 13 bases separating them. CDR1 SGHNT and CDR2 YYREEE come from the germline V gene (reference sequence). This CDR3 contains 15 residues. The CDR3 is CASSFGAGVSYEQYF. In DNA form, the CDR3 reads TGTGCCAGCAGCTTCGGGGCAGGGGTATCCTACGAGCAGTACTTC.

V and J are TRBV12-3 or TRBV12-4 and TRBJ2-7; maybe TRBD2 (5 bases). There are 14 residues in the CDR3. With 3 bases removed from V and 2 bases from J, the gap between germline ends came to 11 bases. CDR3 DNA: TGTGCCAGCAGTTTTGGGCGGGCAACCTACGAGCAGTACTTC. It specifies CASSFGRATYEQYF.

The gene calls are TRBV12-5 and TRBJ2-3; D gene unclear. This CDR3 comprises 14 residues. Deletions cut 3 bases from V and 2 bases from J, with 9 bases between. Germline V gives CDR1 LGHNT, CDR2 FRNRAP. Written as DNA, the CDR3 is TGTGCTAGTGGTTTATCGGGCCCCACAGATACGCAGTATTTT. It specifies CASGLSGPTDTQYF.

This clonotype was picked up a small number of times. The V and J genes are TRBV5-1 and TRBJ2-1, with 10 bases fitting TRBD2. The CDR3 length is 18 residues. CDR1 is SGHRS and CDR2 is YFSETQ in the germline V gene. V gave up 4 bases and J gave up 1 base; unmatched junction bases: 11. The CDR3 sequence is CASSPSGTSVSSYNEQFF. In nucleotides, the CDR3 is TGCGCCAGCAGCCCGTCGGGGACTAGCGTATCGTCCTACAATGAGCAGTTCTTC.

The chain combines TRBV11-1 with TRBJ2-3; D gene uncertain. The CDR3 sequence is 16 residues long. The germline V gene has CDR1 SGHAT and CDR2 FQDESV (reference sequence). The V and J ends lost 7 bases and 2 bases respectively, with 19 bases between them. The CDR3 DNA reads as TGTGCCAGCACCCCCCGACGAGGTCTCTCCACAGATACGCAGTATTTT. This encodes CASTPRRGLSTDTQYF.

V usage is TRBV29-1 and J usage is TRBJ2-1, with 12 bases that match TRBD2. This CDR3 is 18 amino acids long. Germline CDR1 reads SQVTM; CDR2 reads ANQGSEA. With 4 bases clipped from V and 1 base from J, the junction kept 11 bases outside the gene matches. The CDR3 bases are TGCAGCGTTGTAATACTAGCGGGAGGTTATGTTTCCTACAATGAGCAGTTCTTC. This codes for CSVVILAGGYVSYNEQFF.

This clonotype was counted only a few times. The chain uses TRBV13 and TRBJ2-1; D is tentatively TRBD1 or TRBD2 (6 bases each). From germline, CDR1 is PRHDT and CDR2 FYEKMQ (reference sequence). Trimming stripped 4 bases from V and 6 bases from J, with 7 bases between. The CDR3 loop spans 12 amino acids. Here the CDR3 reads CASSWGANEQFF. In DNA, the CDR3 is TGTGCCAGCAGCTGGGGGGCCAATGAGCAGTTCTTC. The variable domain in full, with the rest retrieved from reference TRBV13 and TRBJ2-1, is AAGVIQSPRHLIKEKRETATLKCYPIPRHDTVYWYQQGPGQDPQFLISFYEKMQSDKGSIPDRFSAQQFSDYHSELNMSSLELGDSALYFCASSWGANEQFFGPGTRLTVL.